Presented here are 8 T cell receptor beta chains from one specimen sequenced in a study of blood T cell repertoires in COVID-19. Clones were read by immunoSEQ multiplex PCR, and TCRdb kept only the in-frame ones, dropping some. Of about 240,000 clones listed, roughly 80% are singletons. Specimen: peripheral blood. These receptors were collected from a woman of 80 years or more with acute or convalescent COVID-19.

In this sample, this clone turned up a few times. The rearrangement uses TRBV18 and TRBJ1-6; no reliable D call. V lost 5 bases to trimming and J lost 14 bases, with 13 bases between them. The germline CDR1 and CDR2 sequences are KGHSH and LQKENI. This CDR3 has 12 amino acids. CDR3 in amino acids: CASSDTREALHF. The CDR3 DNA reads TGTGCCAGCTCAGATACTCGGGAAGCCCTCCACTTT. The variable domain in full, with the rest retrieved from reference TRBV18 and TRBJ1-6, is NAGVMQNPRHLVRRRGQEARLRCSPMKGHSHVYWYRQLPEEGLKFMVYLQKENIIDESGMPKERFSAEFPKEGPSILRIQQVVRGDSAAYFCASSDTREALHFGNGTRLTVT.

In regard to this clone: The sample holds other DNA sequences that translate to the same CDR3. The CDR3 DNA sequence: TGTGCCAGCAGCTTATCAGGGGCTAGCAATCAGCCCCAGCATTTT. Translation: CASSLSGASNQPQHF. The chain employs TRBV7-2 and TRBJ1-5, with D perhaps TRBD1 (6 bases). CDR1 is SGHTA and CDR2 is FQGNSA in the germline V gene. CDR3 length: 15 residues. V lost 2 bases, J lost 0 bases, and 8 bases lay in between.

CDR3 loop: CASSLPTSGGIYEQYF. CDR3 nucleotides: TGTGCCAGCAGCTTACCAACTAGCGGTGGGATCTACGAGCAGTACTTC. V usage is TRBV11-2 and J usage is TRBJ2-7; the match to TRBD2 covers 8 bases. The CDR3 loop spans 16 amino acids. V lost 2 bases, J lost 3 bases, and 9 bases stayed unmatched. Germline assignment: CDR1 SGHAT and CDR2 FQNNGV.

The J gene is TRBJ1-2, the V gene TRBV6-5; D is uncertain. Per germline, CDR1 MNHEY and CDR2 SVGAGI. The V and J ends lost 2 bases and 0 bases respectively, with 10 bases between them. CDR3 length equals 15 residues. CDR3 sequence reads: CASSYGGVSNYGYTF. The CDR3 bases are TGTGCCAGCAGTTACGGCGGGGTCTCTAACTATGGCTACACCTTC.

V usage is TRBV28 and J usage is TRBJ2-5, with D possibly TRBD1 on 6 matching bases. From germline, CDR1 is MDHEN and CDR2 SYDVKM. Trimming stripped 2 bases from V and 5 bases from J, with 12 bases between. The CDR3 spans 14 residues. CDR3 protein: CASSLQGLRETQYF. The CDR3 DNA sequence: TGTGCCAGCAGTTTACAGGGGCTACGGGAGACCCAGTACTTC.

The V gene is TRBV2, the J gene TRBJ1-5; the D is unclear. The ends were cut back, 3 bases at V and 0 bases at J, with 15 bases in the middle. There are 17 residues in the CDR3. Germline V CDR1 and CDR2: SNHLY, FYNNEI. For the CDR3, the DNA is TGTGCCAGCAGTGAGCGGTGGTGGAGAAATAGCAATCAGCCCCAGCATTTT. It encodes CASSERWWRNSNQPQHF.

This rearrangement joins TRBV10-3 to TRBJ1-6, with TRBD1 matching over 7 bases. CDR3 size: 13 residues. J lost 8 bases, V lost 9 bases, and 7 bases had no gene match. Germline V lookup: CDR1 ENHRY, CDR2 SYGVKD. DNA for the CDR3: TGTGCCATTACAGGGGCGGCAGATTCACCCCTCCACTTT. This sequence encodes CAITGAADSPLHF.

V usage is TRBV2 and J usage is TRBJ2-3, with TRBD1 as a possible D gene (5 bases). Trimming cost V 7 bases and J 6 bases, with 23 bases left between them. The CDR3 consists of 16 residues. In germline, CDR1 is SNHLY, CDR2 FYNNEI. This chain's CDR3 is CASTSQPLGVGDTQYF. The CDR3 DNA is TGTGCCAGCACTTCTCAGCCTCTAGGGGTTGGCGATACGCAGTATTTT.